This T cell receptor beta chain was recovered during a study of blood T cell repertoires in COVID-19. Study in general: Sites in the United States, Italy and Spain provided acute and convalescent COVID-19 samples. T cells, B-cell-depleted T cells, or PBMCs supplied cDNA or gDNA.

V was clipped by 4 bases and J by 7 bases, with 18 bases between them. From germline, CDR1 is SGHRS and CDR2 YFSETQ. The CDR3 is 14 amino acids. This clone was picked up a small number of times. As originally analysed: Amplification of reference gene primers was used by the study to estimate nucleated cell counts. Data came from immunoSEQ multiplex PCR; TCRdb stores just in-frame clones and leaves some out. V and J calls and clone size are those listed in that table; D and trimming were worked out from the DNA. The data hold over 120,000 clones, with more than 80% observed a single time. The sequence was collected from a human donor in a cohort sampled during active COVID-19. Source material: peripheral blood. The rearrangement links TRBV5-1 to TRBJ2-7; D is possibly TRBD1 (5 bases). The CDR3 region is CASSSPDTPWEQYF. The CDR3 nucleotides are TGCGCCAGCAGCAGTCCGGACACGCCGTGGGAGCAGTACTTC.